This passage covers 21 T cell receptor beta chains from one sample sequenced in a study of quantifying T cell responses using KT2 cells. Study at large: Reverse transcription used primers in the TCR alpha and beta constant regions.

The cDNA 3' end received a ligated oligonucleotide with a UMI. An equimolar mix of RC1.1 and RC1.2 primed the beta chain across TRBC1 and TRBC2. Using its own MiXCR run on the UMI-ligation and nested PCR reads, TCRdb lists one record per CDR3 protein. The sample has approximately 43,000 distinct CDR3 sequences; about a sixth are singletons. Sequenced input: PBMCs spiked with cells of the T cell clone KT2. Receptors originate from a human donor.

The table lists this clonotype with a few counts. The V gene is TRBV24-1, the J gene TRBJ2-1; D gene ambiguous. CDR1 is KGHDR and CDR2 is SFDVKD in the germline V gene. This CDR3 has 14 residues. Trimming pared 4 bases from V and 7 bases from J, leaving 13 bases between. The CDR3 nucleotides read TGTGCCACCAGTGACCAGGTGGGTTCGAATGAGCAGTTCTTC. Its protein is CATSDQVGSNEQFF.

This clonotype was detected only a few times. The V and J genes are TRBV4-2 and TRBJ2-3; TRBD1 might be the D (5 bases). The CDR3 has 16 residues. In germline, CDR1 is LGHNA, CDR2 YNFKEQ. Trimming removed 2 bases at V and 6 bases at J, with 18 bases between. The CDR3 loop is CASSQTGAEGPDTQYF. CDR3 DNA: TGTGCCAGCAGCCAAACTGGGGCGGAAGGGCCGGATACGCAGTATTTT.

V is TRBV4-2 and J is TRBJ2-4; 12 bases map to TRBD1. Germline values: CDR1 LGHNA, CDR2 YNFKEQ. The V segment lost 4 bases and the J segment 2 bases; nucleotides outside the gene matches: 3. The CDR3 loop spans 16 amino acids. The CDR3 spells CASSRDRGLSKNIQYF. The CDR3 nucleotides read TGTGCCAGCAGCCGGGACAGGGGGCTTTCCAAAAACATTCAGTACTTC.

The J gene is TRBJ2-7, the V gene TRBV11-2; 9 positions agree with TRBD2. Germline V gene data show CDR1 as SGHAT and CDR2 as FQNNGV. The J segment lost 2 bases and the V segment lost 3 bases, leaving 5 bases of the junction unmatched. The CDR3 is 15 amino acids. For the CDR3, the DNA is TGTGCCAGCAGCTTCCCGACTAGCGGCCCCTACGAGCAGTACTTC. It codes for CASSFPTSGPYEQYF.

In the case of this clonotype: At one of its ends the junction is not consistent with the germline gene, which may arise from a read error. The chain combines TRBV20-1 with TRBJ1-2; D remains ambiguous. The CDR3 is 15 amino acids. The germline V gene encodes CDR1 DFQATT and CDR2 SNEGSKA (reference sequence). The CDR3 sequence: CSARGDTGSAYGYNF. The CDR3 DNA is TGCAGTGCTAGGGGCGATACGGGCAGCGCCTATGGCTACAACTTC.

Many counts were recorded for this clonotype. The chain uses TRBV30 and TRBJ2-3, with 13 positions matching TRBD2. In germline, CDR1 is GTSNPN, CDR2 SVGIG (reference sequence). CDR3 size: 15 residues. V shed 0 bases, J shed 4 bases, and the junction held 1 base outside the gene matches. CDR3 DNA: TGTGCCTGGAGTGTACTAGCGGGGGGGCCAGATACGCAGTATTTT. This encodes CAWSVLAGGPDTQYF.

J is TRBJ2-3 and V is TRBV9; D is ambiguous. Germline lookup yields CDR1 SGDLS and CDR2 YYNGEE. The V end lost 4 bases, the J end lost 6 bases, and 9 bases lay between the germline ends. CDR3 length: 12 residues. For the CDR3, the DNA is TGTGCCAGCAGCCCCCCCAGCGATACGCAGTATTTT. Translated: CASSPPSDTQYF.

V gene TRBV7-2 combines with J gene TRBJ2-4; 8 bases agree with TRBD1. V lost 2 bases and J lost 3; bases outside the gene matches: 9. CDR1 is SGHTA and CDR2 is FQGNSA in the germline V gene. The CDR3 runs 17 residues. Written as DNA, the CDR3 is TGTGCCAGCAGCTTAAGTTGGCCAGGACAGGGCAAAAACATTCAGTACTTC. Translation: CASSLSWPGQGKNIQYF.

V and J are TRBV30 and TRBJ2-5; 10 bases line up with TRBD2. V gave up 5 bases and J gave up 1 base; unmatched junction bases: 7. From germline, CDR1 is GTSNPN and CDR2 SVGIG (reference sequence). CDR3 size: 15 residues. The CDR3 reads CAWSTGTSVQETQYF. CDR3 DNA sequence: TGTGCCTGGTCCACCGGGACTAGCGTCCAAGAGACCCAGTACTTC. Full variable domain (outside the CDR3, taken from reference TRBV30 and TRBJ2-5): SQTIHQWPATLVQPVGSPLSLECTVEGTSNPNLYWYRQAAGRGLQLLFYSVGIGQISSEVPQNLSASRPQDRQFILSSKKLLLSDSGFYLCAWSTGTSVQETQYFGPGTRLLVL.

This clonotype was found many times. The genes are TRBV4-1 and TRBJ2-1; 9 nucleotides line up with TRBD1. The CDR3 sequence is 17 residues long. The ends lost 3 bases at V and 4 bases at J; junction bases unmatched: 10. CDR1 is MGHRA, CDR2 YSYEKL, per germline. The CDR3 spells CASSQSGTGSGYNEQFF. Here the CDR3 DNA reads TGCGCCAGCAGCCAGAGCGGGACAGGGTCTGGTTACAATGAGCAGTTCTTC.

This clonotype showed up just a few times. The rearrangement uses TRBV11-2 and TRBJ2-7; D not resolved. V shed 4 bases and J shed 3 bases, with 16 bases lying between them. Germline CDR1 and CDR2: SGHAT and FQNNGV. This CDR3 spans 15 amino acids. CDR3 bases: TGTGCCAGCAGCTCCCCCGGCAGAGGAGACTACGAGCAGTACTTC. Translation gives CASSSPGRGDYEQYF.

This clonotype was found a few times. CDR3 in amino acids: CASSGTSGGDRETQYF. The CDR3, as DNA: TGTGCCAGCAGCGGGACTAGCGGGGGCGACCGGGAGACCCAGTACTTC. The rearrangement links TRBV9 to TRBJ2-5; TRBD2 agrees at 13 bases. The CDR3 is 16 amino acids. The germline V gene encodes CDR1 SGDLS and CDR2 YYNGEE. The V segment lost 3 bases and the J segment 5 bases; nucleotides outside the gene matches: 7. Full variable domain (missing parts from reference TRBV9 and TRBJ2-5): DSGVTQTPKHLITATGQRVTLRCSPRSGDLSVYWYQQSLDQGLQFLIQYYNGEERAKGNILERFSAQQFPDLHSELNLSSLELGDSALYFCASSGTSGGDRETQYFGPGTRLLVL.

The chain recombines TRBV11-2 with TRBJ1-1, with D possibly TRBD1 on 5 matching bases. CDR3 length: 13 amino acids. Germline CDR1 SGHAT, CDR2 FQNNGV. Trimming removed 3 bases from V and 8 bases from J, with 13 bases in between. The CDR3 loop reads CASSFGRVREAFF. In DNA, the CDR3 is TGTGCCAGCAGCTTCGGCAGGGTCAGGGAAGCTTTCTTT.

The V gene is TRBV6-1, the J gene TRBJ1-1; no definite D call. Between the trimmed V and J ends, which lost 2 bases and 7 bases, there was a span of 8 bases. Germline lookup yields CDR1 MNHNS and CDR2 SASEGT. The CDR3 length is 12 residues. The CDR3 DNA is TGTGCCAGCAGTGAATGGGAGGATGAAGCTTTCTTT. This codes for CASSEWEDEAFF.

This clonotype has a handful of counts. The J gene is TRBJ2-7, the V gene TRBV10-3, with TRBD1 matching over 9 bases. The CDR3 is 14 amino acids. Germline CDR1 is ENHRY and CDR2 is SYGVKD. The V and J ends lost 6 bases and 3 bases, in that order; junction bases with no gene match: 6. CDR3 protein: CAIRDGQGSYEQYF. In DNA, the CDR3 is TGTGCCATCAGAGACGGACAGGGGAGCTACGAGCAGTACTTC.

This clonotype was counted ten times or more. The V call is TRBV20-1, the J call TRBJ2-6; D ambiguous. This CDR3 has 15 amino acids. The germline V gene has CDR1 DFQATT and CDR2 SNEGSKA (reference sequence). The ends were cut back, 2 bases at V and 0 bases at J, with 8 bases in the middle. The CDR3 reads CSARSLASGANVLTF. CDR3 DNA: TGCAGTGCTAGAAGTCTCGCCTCTGGGGCCAACGTCCTGACTTTC.

This clonotype was recorded a few times. The gene calls are TRBV6-2 or TRBV6-3 and TRBJ2-7; the D gene is possibly TRBD2 (6 bases). V shed 2 bases and J shed 2 bases, with 13 bases lying between them. The CDR3 runs to 15 residues. Germline values: CDR1 MNHEY, CDR2 SVGEGT. This CDR3 reads CASSYAQRVPYEQYF. The CDR3 coding sequence is TGTGCCAGCAGTTACGCCCAGCGGGTGCCCTACGAGCAGTACTTC.

This clonotype was seen a handful of times. CDR3 DNA sequence: TGTGCCAGCAGTACCAGTTACGAGCAGTACTTC. Its protein is CASSTSYEQYF. This chain uses TRBV25-1 with TRBJ2-7; D gene ambiguous. The V and J ends lost 5 bases and 4 bases respectively, with 6 bases between them. Germline-derived CDR1 and CDR2 are MGHDK and SYGVNS. The length of the CDR3 is 11 residues.

This clonotype has just a few counts. The chain carries TRBV3-1 and TRBJ2-1; 12 bases line up with TRBD2. The CDR3 spans 13 residues. Germline V lookup: CDR1 LGHDT, CDR2 YNNKEL (reference sequence). The trim removed 6 bases at V and 6 bases at J, leaving 0 bases unmatched. CDR3 loop: CASRLAGGNEQFF. The CDR3 coding sequence is TGTGCCAGCAGACTAGCGGGAGGCAATGAGCAGTTCTTC.

The chain is built from TRBV30 and TRBJ2-3; 9 bases align to TRBD2. Per the germline V gene, CDR1 is GTSNPN and CDR2 is SVGIG (reference sequence). This CDR3 is 14 amino acids long. J was trimmed by 2 bases and V by 3 bases; bases with no gene match: 3. The CDR3 region is CAWRASGDTDTQYF. The CDR3 region has the DNA TGTGCCTGGAGGGCTAGCGGGGACACAGATACGCAGTATTTT.

This clonotype was detected only a few times. This chain joins TRBV29-1 and TRBJ2-1; 14 positions agree with TRBD2. The CDR3 is 14 residues long. The trim removed 6 bases at V and 8 bases at J, leaving 6 bases unmatched. Germline V gene data show CDR1 as SQVTM and CDR2 as ANQGSEA. CDR3 in DNA: TGCAGCGTATCGGGACTAGCGGGAGCCCATGAGCAGTTCTTC. Translating gives CSVSGLAGAHEQFF.